Presented here are 9 T cell receptor beta chains from one specimen sequenced in a study of radiotherapy plus CTLA-4 blockade in lung cancer. Sequencing was performed with immunoSEQ multiplex PCR; in TCRdb, only in-frame clones are kept and a portion is missing. Of more than 40,000 clones detected, 73% appear once; the ten largest clones hold 3.5%. Source: peripheral blood, taken from a patient treated with radiotherapy plus ipilimumab. Source of these receptors: a human donor with non-small cell lung cancer who had a complete response to radiotherapy plus ipilimumab.

The chain joins TRBV15 to TRBJ2-6; D call uncertain. Germline V gives CDR1 LNHNV, CDR2 YYDKDF (reference sequence). The CDR3 extends over 15 amino acids. Trimming left V 5 bases short and J 1 base short, with 9 bases between. This chain's CDR3 is CATSPMRSGANVLTF. The CDR3 DNA follows: TGTGCCACCAGCCCCATGAGGTCTGGGGCCAACGTCCTGACTTTC.

The rearrangement joins TRBV7-6 to TRBJ2-5; 9 bases match TRBD2. This CDR3 has 18 residues. With 1 base clipped from V and 11 bases from J, the junction kept 20 bases outside the gene matches. The germline V gene has CDR1 SGHVS and CDR2 FNYEAQ. The CDR3 sequence: CASSLVRGGGRALVEQYF. DNA of the CDR3: TGTGCCAGCAGCTTAGTTCGGGGCGGCGGGAGGGCCCTCGTGGAGCAGTACTTC. The variable domain in full, completed from reference TRBV7-6 and TRBJ2-5, reads GAGVSQSPRYKVTKRGQDVALRCDPISGHVSLYWYRQALGQGPEFLTYFNYEAQQDKSGLPNDRFSAERPEGSISTLTIQRTEQRDSAMYRCASSLVRGGGRALVEQYFGPGTRLLVL.

The chain carries TRBV7-2 and TRBJ1-2, with D perhaps matching TRBD1 (5 bases). From germline, CDR1 is SGHTA and CDR2 FQGNSA. The CDR3 sequence is 15 residues long. Deletions cut 5 bases from V and 6 bases from J, with 19 bases between. CDR3 nucleotides: TGTGCCAGCAGCCCTTGGATAGGGTGGGGCGATGGCTACACCTTC. Encoded protein: CASSPWIGWGDGYTF.

The chain joins TRBV23-1 to TRBJ2-7, with TRBD1 matching 8 bases. TRBV23-1 is treated as an ORF (open reading frame) with a function not yet certain. The CDR3 has 15 residues. The trim removed 4 bases at V and 3 bases at J, leaving 8 bases unmatched. CDR3: CASSPRQGLNYEQYF. Written as DNA, the CDR3 is TGCGCCAGCAGTCCAAGACAGGGGCTAAACTACGAGCAGTACTTC.

V usage is TRBV30 and J usage is TRBJ1-5; D not certain. This CDR3 region has 15 residues. V was pared by 2 bases and J by 0 bases, with 11 bases between. Germline CDR1 is GTSNPN and CDR2 is SVGIG (reference sequence). The CDR3 region is CAWSRGLNSNQPQHF. DNA for the CDR3: TGTGCCTGGAGTCGAGGACTTAATAGCAATCAGCCCCAGCATTTT.

The chain has TRBV6-6 and TRBJ2-5; D perhaps matches TRBD1 (5 bases). The CDR3 runs to 16 residues. The germline V gene has CDR1 MNHNY and CDR2 SVGAGI (reference sequence). Deletions cut 4 bases from V and 5 bases from J, with 20 bases between. CDR3 loop: CASSWGRTFAGETQYF. The CDR3 coding sequence is TGTGCCAGCAGTTGGGGTCGGACATTCGCAGGGGAGACCCAGTACTTC.

This clone is a singleton in its sample. J is TRBJ2-7 and V is TRBV15, with a possible D match to TRBD2 (6 bases). Germline CDR1 and CDR2: LNHNV and YYDKDF (reference sequence). V lost 3 bases, J lost 2 bases, and 17 bases lay in between. This CDR3 region has 16 residues. DNA of the CDR3: TGTGCCACCAGCAGGGGCCGTTCAAGCGGGCCCTACGAGCAGTACTTC. This translates into CATSRGRSSGPYEQYF.

The chain employs TRBV28 and TRBJ2-1, with D possibly being TRBD2 (5 bases). V dropped 2 bases and J dropped 5 bases, with 16 bases sitting between them. This CDR3 is 16 amino acids long. Germline CDR1 and CDR2: MDHEN and SYDVKM. The CDR3 nucleotides read TGTGCCAGCAGTTTAATGGTCGTTGTCGGGAACAATGAGCAGTTCTTC. Amino acids: CASSLMVVVGNNEQFF.

By share of the sample, this clone is medium-sized. The gene calls are TRBV5-4 and TRBJ1-3; a possible D gene is TRBD1 (5 bases). V shed 4 bases and J shed 0 bases, with 8 bases lying between them. The CDR3 has 14 residues. Germline V gene lookup returns CDR1 SGHNT and CDR2 YYREEE (reference sequence). The CDR3 protein is CASSRQSSGNTIYF. The CDR3 nucleotides read TGTGCCAGCAGCCGACAGAGCTCTGGAAACACCATATATTTT.